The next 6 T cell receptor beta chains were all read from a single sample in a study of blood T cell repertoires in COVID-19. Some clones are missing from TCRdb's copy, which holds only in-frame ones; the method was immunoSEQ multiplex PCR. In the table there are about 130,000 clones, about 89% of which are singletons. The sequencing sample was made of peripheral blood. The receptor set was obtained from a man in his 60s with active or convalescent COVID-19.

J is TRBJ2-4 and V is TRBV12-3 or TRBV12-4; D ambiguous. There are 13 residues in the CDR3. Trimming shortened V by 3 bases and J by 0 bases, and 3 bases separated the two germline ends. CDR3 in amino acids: CASSFGAKNIQYF. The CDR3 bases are TGTGCCAGCAGTTTCGGAGCCAAAAACATTCAGTACTTC.

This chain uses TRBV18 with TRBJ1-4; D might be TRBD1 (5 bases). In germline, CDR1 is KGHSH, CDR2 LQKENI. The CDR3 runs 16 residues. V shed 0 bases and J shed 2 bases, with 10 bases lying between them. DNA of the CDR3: TGTGCCAGCTCACCACCGGTTGGGGGGACTAATGAAAAACTGTTTTTT. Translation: CASSPPVGGTNEKLFF.

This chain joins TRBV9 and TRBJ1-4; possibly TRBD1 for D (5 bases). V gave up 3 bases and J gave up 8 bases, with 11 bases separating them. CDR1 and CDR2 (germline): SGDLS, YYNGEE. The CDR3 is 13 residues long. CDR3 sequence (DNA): TGTGCCAGCAGCGCAGAAGGGGAAGAAAAACTGTTTTTT. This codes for CASSAEGEEKLFF.

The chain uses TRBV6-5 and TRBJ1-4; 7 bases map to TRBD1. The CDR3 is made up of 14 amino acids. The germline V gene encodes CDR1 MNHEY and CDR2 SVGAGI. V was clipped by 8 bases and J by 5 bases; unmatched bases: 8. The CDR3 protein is CASGRDRVNEKLFF. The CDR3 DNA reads TGTGCCAGCGGAAGAGACAGGGTAAATGAAAAACTGTTTTTT.

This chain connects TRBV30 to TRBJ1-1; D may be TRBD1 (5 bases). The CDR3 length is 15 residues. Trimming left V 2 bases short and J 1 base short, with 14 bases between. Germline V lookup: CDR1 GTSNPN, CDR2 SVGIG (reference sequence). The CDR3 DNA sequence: TGTGCCTGGAGTTCAACAGGATCGGGGAACACTGAAGCTTTCTTT. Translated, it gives CAWSSTGSGNTEAFF.

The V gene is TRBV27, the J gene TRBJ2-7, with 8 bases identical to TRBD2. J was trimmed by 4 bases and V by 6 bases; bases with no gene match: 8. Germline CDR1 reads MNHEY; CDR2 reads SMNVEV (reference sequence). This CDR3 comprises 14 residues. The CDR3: CASSGRGRLYEQYF. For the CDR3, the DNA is TGTGCCAGCAGCGGGAGGGGACGGCTTTACGAGCAGTACTTC.